These T cell receptor beta chains were read from a single sample in a study of lung T cells in sarcoidosis with Löfgren's syndrome. MiXCR was run by TCRdb on the reads, yielding one entry per CDR3 protein. The sample consists of more than 50,000 distinct CDR3 sequences, around 20% of them appearing once. Sequencing was done on a sample of CD4+ T cells from PBMCs. The receptor set was obtained from a human donor with sarcoidosis (Löfgren's syndrome or another form), or a control subject (not recorded which). Each CDR3 is given with its conserved first and last residue. D genes are given only for firm matches. A row's size may be missing; if present it is once, few, many or a size class.

abundance: -; j_gene: TRBJ1-2; v_gene: TRBV18; d_gene: TRBD1; CDR3nt: TGTGCCAGCTCACCTTATACAGGGGGCAGCTATGGCTACACCTTC; CDR3aa: CASSPYTGGSYGYTF
abundance: few; j_gene: TRBJ2-3; v_gene: TRBV5-4; d_gene: -; CDR3nt: TGTGCCAGCAGCTTTACGGGCAACACAGATACGCAGTATTTT; CDR3aa: CASSFTGNTDTQYF
abundance: -; j_gene: TRBJ1-1; v_gene: TRBV18; d_gene: TRBD1; CDR3nt: TGTGCCAGCTCTTGGACAGGGGTGAACACTGAAGCTTTCTTT; CDR3aa: CASSWTGVNTEAFF
abundance: many; j_gene: TRBJ2-7; v_gene: TRBV28; d_gene: -; CDR3nt: TGTGCCAGCAGTTTAATTCAGGGCCCAGGGGAGCAGTACTTC; CDR3aa: CASSLIQGPGEQYF
abundance: -; j_gene: TRBJ2-1; v_gene: TRBV7-9; d_gene: TRBD1; CDR3nt: TGTGCCAGCAGCCCCAGACAGGGAAGGGATGAGCAGTTCTTC; CDR3aa: CASSPRQGRDEQFF
abundance: -; j_gene: TRBJ1-2; v_gene: TRBV11-1; d_gene: TRBD1; CDR3nt: TGTGCCAGCAGCTCGATCGACAGGGGGCGGTTGGCGGGCTACACCTTC; CDR3aa: CASSSIDRGRLAGYTF
abundance: -; j_gene: TRBJ2-1; v_gene: TRBV5-1; d_gene: TRBD2; CDR3nt: TGCGCCAGCAGCTTTACTAGCGGGGGGTGGGAGCAGTTCTTC; CDR3aa: CASSFTSGGWEQFF
abundance: many; j_gene: TRBJ2-3; v_gene: TRBV19; d_gene: -; CDR3nt: TGTGCCAGTAGAATAAAGGAGCACACAGATACGCAGTATTTT; CDR3aa: CASRIKEHTDTQYF
abundance: -; j_gene: TRBJ1-5; v_gene: TRBV5-4; d_gene: -; CDR3nt: TGTGCCAGCAGCCGGGACACGAATCAGCCCCAGCATTTT; CDR3aa: CASSRDTNQPQHF
abundance: many; j_gene: TRBJ2-7; v_gene: TRBV6-1; d_gene: TRBD2; CDR3nt: TGTGCCAGCAGTAATCCGGGACTAGCGGTCGAGCAGTACTTC; CDR3aa: CASSNPGLAVEQYF
abundance: many; j_gene: TRBJ1-1; v_gene: TRBV6-6; d_gene: -; CDR3nt: TGTGCCAGCAGTTACTCTTCAGGGGTGACTGAAGCTTTCTTT; CDR3aa: CASSYSSGVTEAFF
abundance: many; j_gene: TRBJ1-1; v_gene: TRBV6-1; d_gene: -; CDR3nt: TGTGCCAGCAGTGCCGTGAGGACACGCCGCACTGAAGCTTTCTTT; CDR3aa: CASSAVRTRRTEAFF
abundance: -; j_gene: TRBJ1-1; v_gene: TRBV14; d_gene: -; CDR3nt: TGTGCCAGCAGCCAGGACGGCACGGTCACTGAAGCTTTCTTT; CDR3aa: CASSQDGTVTEAFF
abundance: many; j_gene: TRBJ1-1; v_gene: TRBV15; d_gene: TRBD1; CDR3nt: TGTGCCACCAGGAGGGACAGAACGAACACTGAAGCTTTCTTT; CDR3aa: CATRRDRTNTEAFF
abundance: many; j_gene: TRBJ2-1; v_gene: TRBV27; d_gene: TRBD2; CDR3nt: TGTGCCAGCAGGGCCTGGGTTGCGGGGGGGCCTAATGAGCAGTTCTTC; CDR3aa: CASRAWVAGGPNEQFF
abundance: many; j_gene: TRBJ2-3; v_gene: TRBV28; d_gene: -; CDR3nt: TGTGCCAGCAGTTGGGGGGCAGTAGATACGCAGTATTTT; CDR3aa: CASSWGAVDTQYF
abundance: many; j_gene: TRBJ2-3; v_gene: TRBV28; d_gene: TRBD1; CDR3nt: TGTGCCGGAATGACAGGGGGCACAGATACGCAGTATTTT; CDR3aa: CAGMTGGTDTQYF
abundance: few; j_gene: TRBJ2-6; v_gene: TRBV9; d_gene: -; CDR3nt: TGTGCCAGCAGCGTAGGCAGCTCTGGGGCCAACGTCCTGACTTTC; CDR3aa: CASSVGSSGANVLTF
abundance: many; j_gene: TRBJ1-5; v_gene: TRBV27; d_gene: TRBD1; CDR3nt: TGTGCCAGCACCATTAGGGACCGGGACAGGGTCGATGATAGCAATCAGCCCCAGCATTTT; CDR3aa: CASTIRDRDRVDDSNQPQHF
abundance: many; j_gene: TRBJ2-7; v_gene: TRBV28; d_gene: -; CDR3nt: TGTGCCATGGGCGGCCGAGGGGGCTACGAGCAGTACTTC; CDR3aa: CAMGGRGGYEQYF
abundance: -; j_gene: TRBJ2-5; v_gene: TRBV5-1; d_gene: TRBD2; CDR3nt: TGCGCCAGCAGCTTTGGGACTAGCGGCCAAGAGACCCAGTACTTC; CDR3aa: CASSFGTSGQETQYF
abundance: many; j_gene: TRBJ2-5; v_gene: TRBV6-2/TRBV6-3; d_gene: TRBD2; CDR3nt: TGTGCCAGCAGTTACGGACTAGCGGGTGCTGGAGAGACCCAGTACTTC; CDR3aa: CASSYGLAGAGETQYF
abundance: many; j_gene: TRBJ2-1; v_gene: TRBV15; d_gene: -; CDR3nt: TGTGCCACCAGCAGAGATCAAGAGGACGAGCAGTTCTTC; CDR3aa: CATSRDQEDEQFF
abundance: many; j_gene: TRBJ2-4; v_gene: TRBV27; d_gene: TRBD1; CDR3nt: TGTGCCAGCCGAAATCTGCCTGGGAGCCAGGGGGTTTTGGCCAAAAACATTCAGTACTTC; CDR3aa: CASRNLPGSQGVLAKNIQYF
abundance: few; j_gene: TRBJ1-2; v_gene: TRBV2; d_gene: -; CDR3nt: TGTGCCAGCAGTTCCGGACAGTTTGGAGGCTACACCTTC; CDR3aa: CASSSGQFGGYTF
abundance: -; j_gene: TRBJ2-3; v_gene: TRBV9; d_gene: -; CDR3nt: TGTGCCAGCAGCGTAGCTAAAATTTCTGATACGCAGTATTTT; CDR3aa: CASSVAKISDTQYF
abundance: many; j_gene: TRBJ2-5; v_gene: TRBV7-6; d_gene: -; CDR3nt: TGTGCCAGCAGCTTAGCCTTGGGGGTTTCCCAAGAGACCCAGTACTTC; CDR3aa: CASSLALGVSQETQYF
abundance: many; j_gene: TRBJ1-2; v_gene: TRBV6-2/TRBV6-3; d_gene: -; CDR3nt: TGTGCCAGCAGCTCCGACAGCCTCGGAGGCTACACCTTC; CDR3aa: CASSSDSLGGYTF
abundance: few; j_gene: TRBJ2-6; v_gene: TRBV18; d_gene: TRBD1; CDR3nt: TGTGCCAGCTCACCACGGACAGGGGCCTTATCTGGGGCCAACGTCCTGACTTTC; CDR3aa: CASSPRTGALSGANVLTF
abundance: -; j_gene: TRBJ1-1; v_gene: TRBV2; d_gene: TRBD1; CDR3nt: TGTGCCAGCATCGTCGGGACAGTCGCCCATGAAGCTTTCTTT; CDR3aa: CASIVGTVAHEAFF
abundance: -; j_gene: TRBJ1-4; v_gene: TRBV2; d_gene: TRBD1; CDR3nt: TGTGCCAGCAGCTCCCGCGGACAGGCTCAGAATGAAAAACTGTTTTTT; CDR3aa: CASSSRGQAQNEKLFF
abundance: many; j_gene: TRBJ1-1; v_gene: TRBV6-1; d_gene: -; CDR3nt: TGTGCCAGCCGGGCAGGGGTGAACACTGAAGCTTTCTTT; CDR3aa: CASRAGVNTEAFF
abundance: many; j_gene: TRBJ1-2; v_gene: TRBV28; d_gene: -; CDR3nt: TGTGCCAGCAGTCGCTCCCCGGGGGGGAAGGATGGCTACACCTTC; CDR3aa: CASSRSPGGKDGYTF